The next 16 T cell receptor beta chains were all read from a single sample in a study of T cell repertoires in cytomegalovirus infection. No antigen has been identified for these receptors. TCRdb re-analysed the reads in MiXCR, keeping a single row per CDR3 protein. The sample lists 340,000 or so distinct CDR3 sequences, approximately 25% seen once, with about an eighth in the top ten. The source material was cultured PBMCs, sampled from culture after CMV antigen stimulation. The origin of the receptors is a human donor in good health (CMV status not recorded). Some clones in this sample may be carry-over from other donors' samples.

This clonotype appeared many times. The chain joins TRBV7-2 to TRBJ2-1; D ambiguous. With 2 bases removed from V and 0 bases from J, the gap between germline ends came to 8 bases. The CDR3 has 15 amino acids. Germline V gene data show CDR1 as SGHTA and CDR2 as FQGNSA. The CDR3 sequence is CASSLSPSSYNEQFF. CDR3 bases: TGTGCCAGCAGCTTATCCCCGAGCTCCTACAATGAGCAGTTCTTC.

This clonotype turned up a few times. The chain employs TRBV30 and TRBJ1-1, with TRBD1 as a possible D gene (5 bases). V lost 0 bases and J 5 bases, leaving 13 bases between the germline ends. Germline CDR1 and CDR2: GTSNPN and SVGIG (reference sequence). This CDR3 has 14 amino acids. The CDR3: CAWSVHPGWTEAFF. The CDR3 DNA reads as TGTGCCTGGAGTGTACACCCAGGGTGGACTGAAGCTTTCTTT.

This clonotype was seen a handful of times. The rearrangement joins TRBV20-1 to TRBJ2-3; tentative D call: TRBD2 (7 bases). The ends were cut back, 2 bases at V and 2 bases at J, with 23 bases in the middle. This CDR3 region has 18 residues. Per germline, CDR1 DFQATT and CDR2 SNEGSKA (reference sequence). Here the CDR3 reads CSARSGLGIGGFTDTQYF. The CDR3 nucleotides are TGCAGTGCTAGATCCGGACTAGGGATAGGGGGATTCACAGATACGCAGTATTTT.

This clonotype was seen a few times. The chain links TRBV25-1 to TRBJ2-5, with D possibly being TRBD1 or TRBD2 (6 bases each). The germline CDR1 and CDR2 sequences are MGHDK and SYGVNS. Trimming cost V 3 bases and J 4 bases, with 18 bases left between them. CDR3 length equals 16 residues. CDR3 amino acids: CASSDLRFGGGETQYF. In nucleotides, the CDR3 is TGTGCCAGCAGTGACCTCCGGTTCGGGGGCGGAGAGACCCAGTACTTC.

This clonotype was counted between two and nine times. V usage is TRBV11-1 and J usage is TRBJ2-1; D gene ambiguous. Germline values: CDR1 SGHAT, CDR2 FQDESV (reference sequence). V dropped 4 bases and J dropped 3 bases, with 10 bases sitting between them. The CDR3 contains 14 residues. The CDR3 loop is CASSSAYRYNEQFF. CDR3 in DNA: TGTGCCAGCAGCTCCGCCTATCGCTACAATGAGCAGTTCTTC.

This chain connects TRBV6-6 to TRBJ2-7, with D maybe TRBD2 (5 bases). V was pared by 4 bases and J by 2 bases, with 15 bases between. CDR1 is MNHNY and CDR2 is SVGAGI in the germline V gene (reference sequence). This CDR3 region has 15 residues. CDR3 sequence (DNA): TGTGCCAGCAGTTCCCCGTCGTCCGGGACCTACGAGCAGTACTTC. Its translation is CASSSPSSGTYEQYF.

This rearrangement joins TRBV25-1 to TRBJ2-3, with 7 bases that match TRBD1. In germline, CDR1 is MGHDK, CDR2 SYGVNS. V was clipped by 2 bases and J by 4 bases; unmatched bases: 6. The CDR3 sequence is 15 residues long. The CDR3: CASSEGTDMADTQYF. The CDR3 nucleotides are TGTGCCAGCAGTGAAGGGACAGACATGGCAGATACGCAGTATTTT.

The rearrangement links TRBV7-4 to TRBJ2-3; D tentatively fits TRBD1 or TRBD2 (5 bases each). This CDR3 has 14 residues. The V gene's germline CDR1 is SGHVT and CDR2 SQSDAQ. The ends were cut back, 10 bases at V and 2 bases at J, with 16 bases in the middle. The CDR3 DNA reads as TGTGCCACCGTAGGGGACCGATTCACAGATACGCAGTATTTT. Translation: CATVGDRFTDTQYF. Filled out from reference TRBV7-4 and TRBJ2-3, the complete variable domain reads GAGVSQSPRYKVAKRGRDVALRCDSISGHVTLYWYRQTLGQGSEVLTYSQSDAQRDKSGRPSGRFSAERPERSVSTLKIQRTEQGDSAVYLCATVGDRFTDTQYFGPGTRLTVL.

This clonotype was seen a handful of times. The V gene is TRBV11-3, the J gene TRBJ2-2; either TRBD1 or TRBD2 may supply D (5 bases each). Deletions cut 5 bases from V and 5 bases from J, with 15 bases between. Germline-derived CDR1 and CDR2 are SGHNT and YENEEA. The CDR3 consists of 15 residues. The CDR3 DNA is TGTGCCAGCAGCATCGGACACCGCGGGACCGGGGAGCTGTTTTTT. Translated: CASSIGHRGTGELFF.

This chain uses TRBV6-8 with TRBJ2-7; D call uncertain. Trimming left V 8 bases short and J 1 base short, with 15 bases between. Germline values: CDR1 MNHGY, CDR2 SAAAGT. The CDR3 extends over 14 amino acids. CDR3 in amino acids: CASSNPAPSYEQYV. DNA for the CDR3: TGTGCCAGCTCCAATCCGGCCCCTTCCTACGAGCAGTACGTC.

The chain employs TRBV29-1 and TRBJ2-1; 8 bases fit TRBD2. CDR1 SQVTM and CDR2 ANQGSEA come from the germline V gene. This CDR3 spans 17 amino acids. With V trimmed by 0 bases and J by 0 bases, 7 bases remained unmatched. CDR3 protein: CSVEDPQRGSSYNEQFF. Written as DNA, the CDR3 is TGCAGCGTTGAAGATCCACAGCGGGGGAGCTCCTACAATGAGCAGTTCTTC.

This clonotype showed up many times. The J gene is TRBJ2-7, the V gene TRBV7-9; 10 nucleotides agree with TRBD2. This CDR3 is built from 13 residues. The germline V gene has CDR1 SEHNR and CDR2 FQNEAQ (reference sequence). The ends lost 6 bases at V and 6 bases at J; junction bases unmatched: 5. The CDR3 nucleotides read TGTGCCAGCAGTGCTAGCGGGAGTTCCGAGCAGTACGTC. This translates into CASSASGSSEQYV.

The V gene is TRBV27, the J gene TRBJ2-7; possible D gene TRBD2, 5 bases. In germline, CDR1 is MNHEY, CDR2 SMNVEV (reference sequence). The CDR3 loop spans 16 amino acids. The V gene lost 6 bases and the J gene lost 0 bases, with 18 bases spanning the gap. The CDR3 here is CASSPSGLSFSYEQYF. The DNA for the CDR3 is TGTGCCAGCAGCCCTTCCGGACTGTCCTTCTCCTACGAGCAGTACTTC.

The chain has TRBV20-1 and TRBJ2-5; D is unclear. Germline assignment: CDR1 DFQATT and CDR2 SNEGSKA (reference sequence). Trimming left V 3 bases short and J 7 bases short, with 18 bases between. The CDR3 extends over 14 amino acids. The CDR3 DNA is TGCAGTGCTAGGGTCGTGCGCGGCCATGGGACCCAGTACTTC. Its protein is CSARVVRGHGTQYF.

The genes are TRBV28 and TRBJ2-7; tentatively, D is TRBD2 (6 bases). This CDR3 is 16 amino acids long. Germline CDR1 is MDHEN and CDR2 is SYDVKM. V was cut by 7 bases and J by 0 bases, with 19 bases left in between. This CDR3 is CASTRGGTVSSYEQYV. CDR3 sequence (DNA): TGTGCCAGCACCCGGGGCGGGACGGTAAGCTCCTACGAGCAGTACGTC.

This clonotype has at least ten counts. V and J are TRBV7-8 and TRBJ1-1; no firm D call. CDR3 length: 14 amino acids. Between the trimmed V and J ends, which lost 5 bases and 1 base, there was a span of 11 bases. The germline V gene encodes CDR1 SGHVS and CDR2 FQNEAQ. The CDR3: CASSPRGRNTEAFF. As DNA, the CDR3 is TGTGCCAGCAGCCCCCGGGGAAGGAACACTGAAGCTTTCTTT.